The present entry profiles one TCR beta chain with its context. The data belong to a study of blood T cell repertoires in COVID-19. Study-level information: The United States, Italy and Spain were the sources of the acute and convalescent COVID-19 samples. T cells, B-cell-depleted T cells, or PBMCs supplied cDNA or gDNA.

In the original processing: From reference gene primer amplification, estimates of nucleated cell counts were derived. Here immunoSEQ multiplex PCR was the method, and the copy in TCRdb shows in-frame clones only, minus some. That table gives V, J and clone size, and the DNA gave D and trimming. The profile shows 150,000 to 200,000 clones, 81% of them singletons. Germline CDR1 SNHLY, CDR2 FYNNEI. There are 14 residues in the CDR3. Losses at the gene ends were 9 bases for V and 7 bases for J; bases not matched to a gene: 11. The chain joins TRBV2 to TRBJ2-1; TRBD2 matches at 8 bases. The source is a human donor in a cohort sampled during active COVID-19. The sample comprised peripheral blood. CDR3 region: CARSGGPRRNEQFF. The CDR3 coding sequence is TGTGCCAGAAGCGGGGGCCCCCGGAGGAATGAGCAGTTCTTC.